The present T cell receptor (beta chain) was sequenced within a study of T cell changes during pregnancy in multiple sclerosis. Trimming shortened V by 10 bases and J by 7 bases, and 19 bases separated the two germline ends. The CDR3 length is 13 residues. Per the germline V gene, CDR1 is SGHDN and CDR2 is FVKESK. The method was immunoSEQ multiplex PCR; TCRdb's version includes in-frame clones alone and lacks a portion of them. The sample shows under 80,000 clones, approximately 91% of them seen only once. The sequencing used peripheral blood, collected in the first trimester of pregnancy. The receptor was derived from a female donor with multiple sclerosis, enrolled in a pregnancy study. The chain couples TRBV14 to TRBJ2-5; D gene uncertain. CDR3: CATQTAAGSTQYF. The CDR3 DNA is TGTGCCACCCAGACCGCAGCCGGGTCGACCCAGTACTTC.